Detailed here is one T cell receptor beta chain. What it binds is unknown. With baseline, cycle 4 day 1, and cycle 7 day 1 as timepoints, blood was sampled. TCRdb's table, derived via immunoSEQ multiplex PCR, lists solely in-frame clones and lacks some. In the table there are tens of thousands of clones, around 87% of which are singletons. This record belongs to a study of OX40 agonist ivuxolimab in advanced cancers. Study-level information: Patients' therapy was ivuxolimab, an antibody that acts as an agonist of OX40 (CD134).

Study-level results: Also showing low normalized T-cell clonal expansion were some of the nonresponders. On average, CD8+ T cells showed a greater number of expanded clones than CD4+.

The CDR3 is made up of 13 amino acids. Germline V gene lookup returns CDR1 SQVTM and CDR2 ANQGSEA. The V segment lost 6 bases and the J segment 5 bases; nucleotides outside the gene matches: 9. V gene TRBV29-1 combines with J gene TRBJ2-7; 8 nucleotides align to TRBD2. The origin of this receptor is an adult with an advanced solid tumor such as melanoma, head and neck, liver or kidney cancer. The sequencing used CD4+ or CD8+ T cells sorted from blood, collected in a trial of the OX40 agonist ivuxolimab. CDR3 amino acids: CSVWTSSYHEQYF. The CDR3 region has the DNA TGCAGCGTCTGGACTAGCTCTTACCACGAGCAGTACTTC.